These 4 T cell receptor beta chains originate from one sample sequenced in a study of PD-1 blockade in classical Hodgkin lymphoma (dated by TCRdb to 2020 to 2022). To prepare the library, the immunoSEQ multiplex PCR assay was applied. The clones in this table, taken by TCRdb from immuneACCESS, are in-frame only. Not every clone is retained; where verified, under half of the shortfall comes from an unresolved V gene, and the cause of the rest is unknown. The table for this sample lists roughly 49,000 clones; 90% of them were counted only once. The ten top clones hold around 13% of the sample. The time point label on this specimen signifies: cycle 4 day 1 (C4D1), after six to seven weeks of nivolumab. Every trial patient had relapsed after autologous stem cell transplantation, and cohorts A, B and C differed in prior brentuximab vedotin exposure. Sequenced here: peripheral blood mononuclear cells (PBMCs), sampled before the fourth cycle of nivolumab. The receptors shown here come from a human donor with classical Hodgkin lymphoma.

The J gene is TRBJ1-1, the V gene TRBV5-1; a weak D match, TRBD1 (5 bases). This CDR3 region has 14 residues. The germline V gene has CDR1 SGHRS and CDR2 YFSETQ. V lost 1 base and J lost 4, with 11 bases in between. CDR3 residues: CASSLFGGGTEAFF. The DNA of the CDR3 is TGCGCCAGCAGCTTGTTCGGGGGTGGCACTGAAGCTTTCTTT.

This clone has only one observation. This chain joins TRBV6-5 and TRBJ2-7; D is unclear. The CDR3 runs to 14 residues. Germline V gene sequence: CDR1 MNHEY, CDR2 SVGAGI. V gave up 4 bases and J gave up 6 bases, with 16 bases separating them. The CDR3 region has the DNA TGTGCCAGCAGTTTCTCTCCACGGGCCCGCGAGCAGTACTTC. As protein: CASSFSPRAREQYF.

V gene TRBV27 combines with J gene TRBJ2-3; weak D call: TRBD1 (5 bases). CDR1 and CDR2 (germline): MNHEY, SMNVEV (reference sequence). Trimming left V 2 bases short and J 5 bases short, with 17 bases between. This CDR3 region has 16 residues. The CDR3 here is CASSLVGPDLGDTQYF. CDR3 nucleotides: TGTGCCAGCAGTTTAGTGGGGCCCGACCTAGGAGATACGCAGTATTTT.

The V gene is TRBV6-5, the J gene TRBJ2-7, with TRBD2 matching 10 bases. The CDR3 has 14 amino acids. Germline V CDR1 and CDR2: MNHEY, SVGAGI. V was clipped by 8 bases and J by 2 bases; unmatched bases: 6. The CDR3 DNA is TGTGCCAGCTCACCTAGCGGGAGTCCCTACGAGCAGTACTTC. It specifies CASSPSGSPYEQYF.